These 3 T cell receptor beta chains were all obtained from the same sample, sequenced in a study of T cell responses to AZD1222 COVID-19 vaccine. Libraries were prepared by immunoSEQ multiplex PCR; TCRdb keeps only in-frame clonotypes and omits some of them. The table lists about 79,000 clones, approximately 80% of them singletons, with roughly a fifth in the top ten. The sample consisted of peripheral blood, taken on day 0 of AZD1222 vaccination. The receptors stem from an adult in good health.

The V and J genes are TRBV11-2 and TRBJ2-1, with 12 bases that match TRBD2. The germline CDR1 and CDR2 sequences are SGHAT and FQNNGV. After removal of 7 bases from V and 8 bases from J, the junction contained 9 bases not matched to a gene. This CDR3 comprises 15 residues. CDR3 sequence (DNA): TGTGCCAGCACCTTGACTAGCGGGAGCGGCCATGAGCAGTTCTTC. Its protein product is CASTLTSGSGHEQFF.

The chain carries TRBV12-5 and TRBJ2-1; weak D call: TRBD2 (6 bases). V was pared by 3 bases and J by 6 bases, with 18 bases between. This CDR3 is built from 16 residues. The germline V gene has CDR1 LGHNT and CDR2 FRNRAP. CDR3 coding DNA: TGTGCTAGTGGTTTCCCCGGGACTTCGCTTTCCAATGAGCAGTTCTTC. Amino acids: CASGFPGTSLSNEQFF.

The chain links TRBV19 to TRBJ1-5, with a possible D match to TRBD1 (5 bases). Looked up from germline, CDR1 is LNHDA and CDR2 is SQIVND (reference sequence). CDR3 length: 17 residues. The V and J ends lost 3 bases and 4 bases respectively, with 19 bases between them. For the CDR3, the DNA is TGTGCCAGTAGTATTCCAGTTGGTCAGGGAGGGAATCAGCCCCAGCATTTT. This gives the protein CASSIPVGQGGNQPQHF.